The 30 T cell receptor beta chains in this list originate from one sample, sequenced in a study of blood T cell repertoires in COVID-19. Generated by immunoSEQ multiplex PCR, the TCRdb table keeps only in-frame clones and is missing some. The table lists about 310,000 clones, about 91% of them singletons. Sequencing used PBMCs or T cells enriched from blood (not recorded which). The receptor set was obtained from a woman in her forties who had recovered from COVID-19.

The chain uses TRBV30 and TRBJ2-7; D is undetermined. CDR1 is GTSNPN, CDR2 SVGIG, per germline (reference sequence). The CDR3 spans 11 residues. V lost 4 bases and J 3 bases, leaving 7 bases between the germline ends. DNA of the CDR3: TGTGCCTGGATGGTTAGCTACGAGCAGTACTTC. It translates to CAWMVSYEQYF.

As regards this clone: The sample has other DNA sequences that encode this CDR3 too. The chain carries TRBV18 and TRBJ1-2, with D possibly matching TRBD1 (6 bases). The CDR3 consists of 13 residues. Germline V gene data show CDR1 as KGHSH and CDR2 as LQKENI. V was shortened by 3 bases and J by 3 bases, with 8 bases between the two germline ends. The CDR3 is CASSPGQHYGYTF. The CDR3 DNA reads TGTGCCAGCTCACCGGGACAACACTATGGCTACACCTTC.

This sequence joins TRBV19 and TRBJ2-6; tentatively, D is TRBD1 (6 bases). The CDR3 extends over 16 amino acids. Trimming removed 6 bases from V and 1 base from J, with 13 bases in between. Per germline, CDR1 LNHDA and CDR2 SQIVND (reference sequence). The CDR3 here is CASSAGVSSGANVLTF. The CDR3 region has the DNA TGTGCCAGTAGCGCAGGGGTCTCGTCTGGGGCCAACGTCCTGACTTTC. Together with reference TRBV19 and TRBJ2-6, the CDR3 gives the full variable domain: DGGITQSPKYLFRKEGQNVTLSCEQNLNHDAMYWYRQDPGQGLRLIYYSQIVNDFQKGDIAEGYSVSREKKESFPLTVTSAQKNPTAFYLCASSAGVSSGANVLTFGAGSRLTVL.

The rearrangement joins TRBV7-8 to TRBJ1-5, with no clear D. The CDR3 spans 14 residues. Germline-derived CDR1 and CDR2 are SGHVS and FQNEAQ. Trimming took off 1 base at V and 3 bases at J, with 7 bases between the two ends. The CDR3 loop is CASSLDSFNQPQHF. CDR3 sequence (DNA): TGTGCCAGCAGCTTAGACAGTTTCAATCAGCCCCAGCATTTT.

The count of this clone is one. V gene TRBV28 combines with J gene TRBJ2-1; TRBD1 aligns across 9 bases. The trim removed 5 bases at V and 7 bases at J, leaving 6 bases unmatched. CDR3 size: 14 residues. CDR1 is MDHEN and CDR2 is SYDVKM in the germline V gene. CDR3 protein: CASSRGTGRNEQFF. The CDR3, as DNA: TGTGCCAGCAGTCGCGGGACAGGGCGGAATGAGCAGTTCTTC.

J is TRBJ2-3 and V is TRBV27; perhaps TRBD2 as D (6 bases). Looked up from germline, CDR1 is MNHEY and CDR2 is SMNVEV (reference sequence). This CDR3 has 14 residues. The V and J ends lost 6 bases and 0 bases respectively, with 10 bases between them. CDR3 loop: CASRGLISTDTQYF. The CDR3 nucleotides read TGTGCCAGCAGGGGACTCATAAGCACAGATACGCAGTATTTT.

This clone was observed once. This chain uses TRBV7-9 with TRBJ1-1, with D possibly TRBD1 on 5 matching bases. The germline V gene encodes CDR1 SEHNR and CDR2 FQNEAQ (reference sequence). Trimming took 0 bases from V and 6 from J, leaving 11 bases between them. The CDR3 extends over 14 amino acids. The CDR3, as DNA: TGTGCCAGCAGCTTAGCGGGGGGTAGGGCTGAAGCTTTCTTT. This translates into CASSLAGGRAEAFF.

About this clone itself: Other DNA sequences in the sample encode the same CDR3. The chain recombines TRBV18 with TRBJ2-7, with no clear D. Germline CDR1 and CDR2: KGHSH and LQKENI. The CDR3 sequence is 11 residues long. Trimming stripped 2 bases from V and 5 bases from J, with 4 bases between. The CDR3 is CASSPGHEQYF. The CDR3 DNA reads TGTGCCAGCTCACCAGGCCACGAGCAGTACTTC.

The CDR3 reads CASSQERGVHNEQFF. The CDR3 nucleotides are TGTGCCAGCAGCCAAGAACGGGGGGTACACAATGAGCAGTTCTTC. The chain couples TRBV3-1 (or the pseudogene TRBV3-2) to TRBJ2-1; 7 positions agree with TRBD2. CDR3 length: 15 residues. Looked up from germline, CDR1 is LGHDT and CDR2 is YNNKEL (reference sequence). V lost 0 bases to trimming and J lost 5 bases; unmatched junction nucleotides: 4.

The chain has TRBV25-1 and TRBJ1-1; maybe TRBD1 (6 bases). The CDR3 consists of 14 residues. Germline V gene data show CDR1 as MGHDK and CDR2 as SYGVNS. Trimming pared 2 bases from V and 6 bases from J, leaving 13 bases between. CDR3 in amino acids: CASSETGMFAEAFF. The DNA of the CDR3 is TGTGCCAGCAGTGAAACAGGGATGTTTGCTGAAGCTTTCTTT. The full variable domain, completed using reference TRBV25-1 and TRBJ1-1, is EADIYQTPRYLVIGTGKKITLECSQTMGHDKMYWYQQDPGMELHLIHYSYGVNSTEKGDLSSESTVSRIRTEHFPLTLESARPSHTSQYLCASSETGMFAEAFFGQGTRLTVV.

The rearrangement uses TRBV19 and TRBJ1-2, with no clear D. This CDR3 has 14 amino acids. The V end was cut by 5 bases, the J end by 2 bases, with 12 bases between. CDR1 LNHDA and CDR2 SQIVND come from the germline V gene (reference sequence). This CDR3 reads CASSPTVENYGYTF. The CDR3 DNA reads TGTGCCAGTAGTCCGACGGTGGAGAACTATGGCTACACCTTC.

The gene calls are TRBV28 and TRBJ2-3, with D perhaps matching TRBD2 (6 bases). The CDR3 runs to 14 residues. From germline, CDR1 is MDHEN and CDR2 SYDVKM. Trimming removed 8 bases at V and 5 bases at J, with 17 bases between. CDR3 protein: CASRWSGGEDTQYF. DNA for the CDR3: TGTGCCAGCCGATGGAGCGGAGGGGAAGATACGCAGTATTTT.

The chain has TRBV18 and TRBJ2-5, with D perhaps matching TRBD1 (8 bases). In germline, CDR1 is KGHSH, CDR2 LQKENI. The CDR3 covers 15 residues. Deletions cut 0 bases from V and 5 bases from J, with 13 bases between. This CDR3 is CASSPPGQGGETQYF. DNA of the CDR3: TGTGCCAGCTCACCACCCGGACAGGGAGGGGAGACCCAGTACTTC.

This clone was detected only a few times. V and J are TRBV7-3 and TRBJ1-2; D remains unclear. Trimming removed 2 bases from V and 2 bases from J, with 9 bases in between. CDR1 and CDR2 (germline): SGHTA, FQGTGA. The CDR3 contains 14 residues. CDR3 coding DNA: TGTGCCAGCAGCTTATTACCGGGAAACTATGGCTACACCTTC. Its protein is CASSLLPGNYGYTF.

This clone was seen once. The chain links TRBV12-3 or TRBV12-4 to TRBJ2-7, with 9 bases aligning to TRBD1. V was pared by 10 bases and J by 5 bases, with 6 bases of the junction left unmatched. The CDR3 consists of 12 residues. CDR3 loop: CAIRTGEDEQYF. The CDR3 DNA reads as TGTGCCATCAGGACAGGGGAGGACGAGCAGTACTTC.

J is TRBJ2-1 and V is TRBV25-1; TRBD2 matches at 10 bases. CDR3 size: 16 residues. Germline CDR1 is MGHDK and CDR2 is SYGVNS. J gave up 9 bases and V 2 bases, and 10 bases lay outside the gene matches. In DNA form, the CDR3 reads TGTGCCAGCAGTGAACTGAACCTAGCGGGAGTGCGTGAGCAGTTCTTC. It specifies CASSELNLAGVREQFF.

This clone appeared a few times. V usage is TRBV7-9 and J usage is TRBJ2-1; no reliable D call. The ends were cut back, 5 bases at V and 0 bases at J, with 11 bases in the middle. The CDR3 runs 15 residues. Germline V CDR1 and CDR2: SEHNR, FQNEAQ (reference sequence). The CDR3 sequence: CASSHRSGSYNEQFF. CDR3 sequence (DNA): TGTGCCAGCAGCCACCGGAGTGGCTCCTACAATGAGCAGTTCTTC.

The V call is TRBV2, the J call TRBJ1-6; TRBD1 might be the D (6 bases). V was cut by 8 bases and J by 8 bases, with 16 bases left in between. The CDR3 sequence is 14 residues long. Germline V gene lookup returns CDR1 SNHLY and CDR2 FYNNEI. CDR3: CASRDTYIHSPLHF. CDR3 nucleotide sequence: TGTGCCAGCCGGGACACCTACATCCATTCACCCCTCCACTTT.

The rearrangement joins TRBV11-2 to TRBJ2-7; 7 bases match TRBD1. The CDR3 runs to 14 residues. Germline CDR1 is SGHAT and CDR2 is FQNNGV. Losses at the gene ends were 4 bases for V and 4 bases for J; bases not matched to a gene: 7. CDR3 nucleotide sequence: TGTGCCAGCAGCTCCGGGACAGTCCAGTACGAGCAGTACTTC. Amino acids: CASSSGTVQYEQYF.

The chain links TRBV13 to TRBJ2-1, with D uncertain. Trimming left V 5 bases short and J 5 bases short, with 10 bases between. The CDR3 runs to 13 residues. The germline V gene has CDR1 PRHDT and CDR2 FYEKMQ (reference sequence). CDR3 in amino acids: CASSPPVHNEQFF. Here the CDR3 DNA reads TGTGCCAGCAGCCCCCCCGTCCACAATGAGCAGTTCTTC.

This chain uses TRBV19 with TRBJ2-5, with 8 bases lining up with TRBD1. V lost 3 bases, J lost 6 bases, and 0 bases stayed unmatched. The CDR3 is 12 amino acids. Germline CDR1 LNHDA, CDR2 SQIVND (reference sequence). CDR3 DNA sequence: TGTGCCAGTAGTATCAGGGGGCAGACCCAGTACTTC. Residues: CASSIRGQTQYF.

The chain links TRBV19 to TRBJ1-1; weak D call: TRBD1 (6 bases). The germline CDR1 and CDR2 sequences are LNHDA and SQIVND (reference sequence). Trimming removed 2 bases from V and 0 bases from J, with 13 bases in between. This CDR3 spans 16 amino acids. The CDR3 DNA follows: TGTGCCAGTAGTATACAGGGGAGGGGTATGAACACTGAAGCTTTCTTT. Translating it yields CASSIQGRGMNTEAFF.

The CDR3 spells CASSLNNEQFF. CDR3 coding DNA: TGTGCCAGCAGCCTCAACAATGAGCAGTTCTTC. The V and J genes are TRBV7-8 and TRBJ2-1; D is unresolved. Trimming cost V 5 bases and J 5 bases, with 4 bases left between them. The CDR3 is 11 amino acids. Germline CDR1 and CDR2: SGHVS and FQNEAQ.

The V and J genes are TRBV7-2 and TRBJ2-7, with TRBD2 matching 7 bases. The J segment lost 2 bases and the V segment lost 2 bases, leaving 3 bases of the junction unmatched. In germline, CDR1 is SGHTA, CDR2 FQGNSA. The CDR3 is 14 amino acids. CDR3 nucleotide sequence: TGTGCCAGCAGCTTACAGCGGGGACCCTACGAGCAGTACTTC. Residues: CASSLQRGPYEQYF.

This chain joins TRBV18 and TRBJ2-1; weak D call: TRBD2 (6 bases). V was shortened by 2 bases and J by 9 bases, with 14 bases between the two germline ends. CDR1 is KGHSH and CDR2 is LQKENI in the germline V gene. This CDR3 is built from 14 residues. In nucleotides, the CDR3 is TGTGCCAGCTCACCAAATGTTGGCGGGGCTGAGCAGTTCTTC. Its protein is CASSPNVGGAEQFF.

The chain has TRBV30 and TRBJ2-7; no reliable D call. V lost 0 bases and J 2 bases, leaving 11 bases between the germline ends. The CDR3 has 14 amino acids. Germline assignment: CDR1 GTSNPN and CDR2 SVGIG (reference sequence). The CDR3 bases are TGTGCCTGGAGTGTTAGGCTAGTTCCCTACGAGCAGTACTTC. This gives the protein CAWSVRLVPYEQYF.

The rearrangement joins TRBV21-1 to TRBJ2-1; TRBD2, as called in the table, went unchecked against the DNA. TRBV21-1 is a pseudogene segment. The CDR3 spans 18 residues. The CDR3 DNA follows: TGTGCCAGCAGCCGACCCGGGGCCGGGACTAGCTCCTACAATGAGCAGTTCTTC. As protein: CASSRPGAGTSSYNEQFF.

This clone was seen a handful of times. The V gene is TRBV11-2, the J gene TRBJ1-1; the D gene is possibly TRBD1 (5 bases). The CDR3 contains 14 residues. CDR1 is SGHAT and CDR2 is FQNNGV in the germline V gene. V was pared by 5 bases and J by 6 bases, with 16 bases between. The CDR3 DNA follows: TGTGCCAGCAGCCGAATAAGGGGTCGGCCTGAAGCTTTCTTT. Protein product: CASSRIRGRPEAFF.

This rearrangement joins TRBV7-2 to TRBJ2-5; perhaps TRBD2 as D (6 bases). V lost 6 bases to trimming and J lost 5 bases, with 19 bases between them. This CDR3 contains 15 residues. Germline CDR1 is SGHTA and CDR2 is FQGNSA. The DNA of the CDR3 is TGTGCCAGCAGTAGTGCTAGCGTCTTATGGGAGACCCAGTACTTC. It codes for CASSSASVLWETQYF.

V usage is TRBV10-3 and J usage is TRBJ2-3, with 10 bases fitting TRBD2. This CDR3 region has 16 residues. Germline V lookup: CDR1 ENHRY, CDR2 SYGVKD. The trim removed 4 bases at V and 0 bases at J, leaving 4 bases unmatched. This CDR3 is CAISASTSGSTDTQYF. The CDR3 nucleotides are TGTGCCATCAGTGCGTCGACTAGCGGGAGCACAGATACGCAGTATTTT.